The next 30 T cell receptor beta chains were all read from a single sample in a study of CD8 T cells in ankylosing spondylitis. Study-wide results and limits: What appeared characteristic of ankylosing spondylitis blood was a TCR beta motif of eight or nine highly homologous variants.

These receptors' targets are unknown. TCRdb redid the calling of the 5' RACE reads with MiXCR, one entry per CDR3 protein. The sample consists of 350,000 to 450,000 distinct CDR3 sequences, roughly 26% of them appearing once. The specimen was blood, either unsorted or a sorted T cell fraction (not recorded which). These receptors were collected from a male donor with ankylosing spondylitis.

The CDR3 nucleotides are TGCAGCGTTGAAGTTTCGGCGTCGCCTGAAGCTTTCTTT. It translates to CSVEVSASPEAFF. This chain connects TRBV29-1 to TRBJ1-1; no clear D. Trimming cost V 1 base and J 6 bases, with 12 bases left between them. The CDR3 is 13 residues long. Per germline, CDR1 SQVTM and CDR2 ANQGSEA.

This rearrangement joins TRBV7-9 to TRBJ2-3; 8 bases line up with TRBD2. The V gene end was trimmed by 6 bases and the J gene end by 2 bases; junction bases not matched to a gene: 7. CDR3 length equals 15 residues. Germline-derived CDR1 and CDR2 are SEHNR and FQNEAQ (reference sequence). The DNA of the CDR3 is TGTGCCAGCAGTTCACTAGCGGACCTCACAGATACGCAGTATTTT. It specifies CASSSLADLTDTQYF.

This clonotype was observed a few times. The chain carries TRBV7-2 and TRBJ1-5; 9 bases map to TRBD1. Germline CDR1 SGHTA, CDR2 FQGNSA. V lost 6 bases to trimming and J lost 0 bases; unmatched junction nucleotides: 9. The CDR3 spans 17 residues. Written as DNA, the CDR3 is TGTGCCAGCAGTCCGGGACAGGGATCTATTAGCAATCAGCCCCAGCATTTT. This encodes CASSPGQGSISNQPQHF.

This clonotype came up a few times. The V and J genes are TRBV5-1 and TRBJ2-5; no clear D. The germline CDR1 and CDR2 sequences are SGHRS and YFSETQ. The CDR3 covers 13 residues. Deletions cut 1 base from V and 3 bases from J, with 7 bases between. The CDR3 region is CASSLFSKETQYF. The CDR3 region has the DNA TGCGCCAGCAGCTTGTTTTCGAAAGAGACCCAGTACTTC.

This clonotype was counted only a few times. The chain couples TRBV20-1 to TRBJ1-5; D is undetermined. Germline V CDR1 and CDR2: DFQATT, SNEGSKA (reference sequence). V dropped 3 bases and J dropped 0 bases, with 12 bases sitting between them. The CDR3 runs to 15 residues. The CDR3 here is CSARRADYSNQPQHF. Here the CDR3 DNA reads TGCAGTGCTAGGAGGGCGGATTATAGCAATCAGCCCCAGCATTTT.

In this sample, this clonotype turned up a few times. This sequence joins TRBV11-2 and TRBJ2-1; a weak D match, TRBD1 (5 bases). Germline V CDR1 and CDR2: SGHAT, FQNNGV. The CDR3 runs 18 residues. V was shortened by 1 base and J by 9 bases, with 25 bases between the two germline ends. The CDR3 reads CASSLVGLARTVFSEQFF. CDR3 in DNA: TGTGCCAGCAGCTTAGTGGGGCTGGCCAGGACCGTCTTTAGTGAGCAGTTCTTC.

The rearrangement joins TRBV7-2 to TRBJ2-3; TRBD2 agrees at 11 bases. Germline loops: CDR1 SGHTA, CDR2 FQGNSA. The CDR3 spans 15 residues. Trimming at V came to 6 bases and at J to 4 bases, leaving 6 bases not matched to a gene. CDR3: CASRSTSGRADTQYF. The CDR3 bases are TGTGCCAGCAGATCCACTAGCGGGAGAGCAGATACGCAGTATTTT.

This clonotype was counted only a few times. This chain connects TRBV12-3 or TRBV12-4 to TRBJ1-1, with TRBD1 identical over 8 bases. This CDR3 spans 15 amino acids. V lost 5 bases and J lost 2; bases outside the gene matches: 7. In DNA form, the CDR3 reads TGTGCCAGCAGTCTCCGACAGGGGATAAACACTGAAGCTTTCTTT. Protein product: CASSLRQGINTEAFF.

This clonotype showed up many times. The chain is built from TRBV5-1 and TRBJ2-4; D unresolved. V lost 2 bases to trimming and J lost 5 bases, with 14 bases between them. This CDR3 has 15 amino acids. In germline, CDR1 is SGHRS, CDR2 YFSETQ. The CDR3 bases are TGCGCCAGCAGCTTTATTATTGGGTCCGAAAACATTCAGTACTTC. This sequence encodes CASSFIIGSENIQYF.

The V gene is TRBV6-2 or TRBV6-3, the J gene TRBJ1-1, with 10 bases lining up with TRBD1. Germline CDR1 and CDR2: MNHEY and SVGEGT. This CDR3 region has 16 residues. V lost 6 bases to trimming and J lost 7 bases; unmatched junction nucleotides: 14. The CDR3 bases are TGTGCCAGCAGACCGACCGGGACAGGGGAACATGGTGAAGCTTTCTTT. This translates into CASRPTGTGEHGEAFF.

In this sample, this clonotype turned up a few times. This chain connects TRBV12-3 or TRBV12-4 to TRBJ1-3, with unresolved D. This CDR3 is built from 13 residues. V was trimmed by 7 bases and J by 2 bases, leaving 9 bases between them. The CDR3 loop reads CASNKGTGNTIYF. The CDR3 DNA sequence: TGTGCCAGCAATAAGGGTACTGGAAACACCATATATTTT.

This clonotype was counted many times. This chain connects TRBV12-3 or TRBV12-4 to TRBJ2-1, with 7 bases identical to TRBD2. The V and J ends lost 6 bases and 7 bases, in that order; junction bases with no gene match: 6. The CDR3 totals 13 residues. The CDR3 loop is CASSPAGRNEQFF. DNA for the CDR3: TGTGCCAGCAGCCCAGCGGGAAGGAATGAGCAGTTCTTC.

The rearrangement joins TRBV7-8 to TRBJ2-7; 7 nucleotides align to TRBD1. CDR1 and CDR2 (germline): SGHVS, FQNEAQ. V shed 4 bases and J 6 bases; nucleotides not matched to a gene: 12. The CDR3 sequence is 15 residues long. This CDR3 is CASSSQQGSPLEQYV. The CDR3 bases are TGTGCCAGCAGCTCCCAACAGGGGAGCCCACTCGAGCAGTACGTC.

The table lists this clonotype with a count of one. This chain uses TRBV12-3 or TRBV12-4 with TRBJ1-5; TRBD1 is a possible D gene (5 bases). This CDR3 region has 14 residues. V was pared by 4 bases and J by 6 bases, with 13 bases between. The CDR3 reads CASSYGAVGQPQHF. CDR3 bases: TGTGCCAGCAGTTATGGGGCAGTGGGTCAGCCCCAGCATTTT.

Turning to this clonotype: One end of the junction fails to match germline, which may point to a read error. This chain uses TRBV6-5 with TRBJ2-3; TRBD2 matches 8 bases. The CDR3 is 17 residues long. From germline, CDR1 is MNHEY and CDR2 SVGAGI. In DNA, the CDR3 is TGTGCCATCAGTAACCCGGTAACTAGCGGAAGCACAGATACGCAGTATTTT. This translates into CAISNPVTSGSTDTQYF.

Notes on this clonotype: No conserved phenylalanine or tryptophan ends this CDR3, so it is likely a read error. The chain has TRBV20-1 and TRBJ2-3; 16 bases map to TRBD2. Germline V gives CDR1 DFQATT, CDR2 SNEGSKA (reference sequence). The CDR3 is 16 amino acids. V was clipped by 6 bases and J by 1 base; unmatched bases: 4. The CDR3 loop reads CSATGTSGRGTDTQYL. CDR3 coding DNA: TGCAGTGCCACCGGGACTAGCGGGAGGGGCACAGATACGCAGTATTTA.

This clonotype was picked up a small number of times. This chain uses TRBV3-1 with TRBJ2-1, with 8 bases fitting TRBD1. V was clipped by 2 bases and J by 4 bases; unmatched bases: 13. Germline V gives CDR1 LGHDT, CDR2 YNNKEL (reference sequence). The CDR3 totals 18 residues. In DNA form, the CDR3 reads TGTGCCAGCAGCCAATACATATGGGGCCAGGGGGCATACAATGAGCAGTTCTTC. It codes for CASSQYIWGQGAYNEQFF.

This clonotype has at least ten counts. The rearrangement joins TRBV11-2 to TRBJ2-7; tentative D call: TRBD1 (5 bases). V was trimmed by 6 bases and J by 3 bases, leaving 9 bases between them. Germline V gene data show CDR1 as SGHAT and CDR2 as FQNNGV. CDR3 length: 12 residues. The CDR3 DNA follows: TGTGCCAGCAGTTCCCAGGGCTACGAGCAGTACGTC. Its protein product is CASSSQGYEQYV.

This clonotype has just a few counts. The V gene is TRBV7-9, the J gene TRBJ2-7, with D perhaps TRBD1 (6 bases). The V gene's germline CDR1 is SEHNR and CDR2 FQNEAQ (reference sequence). CDR3 size: 16 residues. V lost 6 bases and J lost 4, with 22 bases in between. CDR3 amino acids: CASSSSDFKQGYEQYF. The CDR3 region has the DNA TGTGCCAGCAGTTCATCTGACTTCAAACAGGGATACGAGCAGTACTTC.

This chain links TRBV20-1 with TRBJ2-1; 7 bases align to TRBD2. Trimming took 4 bases from V and 0 from J; bases not matched to a gene: 9. Germline V CDR1 and CDR2: DFQATT, SNEGSKA (reference sequence). This CDR3 is built from 16 residues. In DNA form, the CDR3 reads TGCAGTGCTATGCTAGCGGAATCTAGCTCCTACAATGAGCAGTTCTTC. Protein product: CSAMLAESSSYNEQFF.

This clonotype was seen only a few times. The V and J genes are TRBV7-9 and TRBJ1-1; D is uncertain. The V end lost 4 bases, the J end lost 4 bases, and 13 bases lay between the germline ends. The germline CDR1 and CDR2 sequences are SEHNR and FQNEAQ (reference sequence). CDR3 size: 14 residues. The CDR3 DNA follows: TGTGCCAGCAGCTACGCGGGGTCCAGCACTGAAGCTTTCTTT. It specifies CASSYAGSSTEAFF.

This clonotype was picked up many times. CDR3: CASSLTYGDTQYF. Here the CDR3 DNA reads TGTGCCAGCAGCTTAACGTACGGAGATACGCAGTATTTT. This chain joins TRBV11-3 and TRBJ2-3; no clear D gene. Germline V gene data show CDR1 as SGHNT and CDR2 as YENEEA. V was shortened by 2 bases and J by 5 bases, with 8 bases between the two germline ends. CDR3 length: 13 amino acids.

The rearrangement links TRBV3-1 to TRBJ2-2; D is unresolved. The CDR3 has 17 amino acids. Trimming removed 1 base from V and 1 base from J, with 13 bases in between. The germline V gene has CDR1 LGHDT and CDR2 YNNKEL (reference sequence). The CDR3: CASSQGWSVLNTGELFF. CDR3 DNA sequence: TGTGCCAGCAGCCAAGGTTGGAGCGTTCTGAACACCGGGGAGCTGTTTTTT.

This clonotype was seen only a few times. This rearrangement joins TRBV3-1 to TRBJ2-1; D is tentatively TRBD1 or TRBD2 (5 bases each). CDR3 length equals 15 residues. Germline lookup yields CDR1 LGHDT and CDR2 YNNKEL (reference sequence). Trimming removed 5 bases at V and 7 bases at J, with 18 bases between. This chain's CDR3 is CASSFRGARGNEQFF. In DNA form, the CDR3 reads TGTGCCAGCAGCTTCCGAGGGGCGAGGGGAAATGAGCAGTTCTTC.

J is TRBJ1-1 and V is TRBV5-1, with unresolved D. Germline values: CDR1 SGHRS, CDR2 YFSETQ. V lost 5 bases and J 1 base, leaving 9 bases between the germline ends. CDR3 length equals 13 residues. The CDR3 reads CASSQAANTEAFF. The CDR3 region has the DNA TGCGCCAGCAGTCAGGCGGCGAACACTGAAGCTTTCTTT.

This CDR3 is CSARNPHVPDTQYF. In DNA form, the CDR3 reads TGCAGTGCCCGCAATCCCCACGTCCCAGATACGCAGTATTTT. This chain joins TRBV20-1 and TRBJ2-3; D unresolved. There are 14 residues in the CDR3. Germline V gene sequence: CDR1 DFQATT, CDR2 SNEGSKA (reference sequence). V was clipped by 6 bases and J by 4 bases, with 17 bases between them.

This clonotype was observed a handful of times. J is TRBJ2-1 and V is TRBV11-1, with D possibly TRBD2 on 6 matching bases. Germline-derived CDR1 and CDR2 are SGHAT and FQDESV (reference sequence). Trimming took off 4 bases at V and 9 bases at J, with 16 bases between the two ends. The CDR3 extends over 14 amino acids. The CDR3 DNA is TGTGCCAGCAGCTCCGACCCGGGACTCCTTGAGCAGTTCTTC. Translating gives CASSSDPGLLEQFF.

V usage is TRBV20-1 and J usage is TRBJ2-3; tentatively, D is TRBD2 (5 bases). CDR3 length: 13 residues. Between the trimmed V and J ends, which lost 0 bases and 8 bases, there was a span of 12 bases. In germline, CDR1 is DFQATT, CDR2 SNEGSKA (reference sequence). The DNA of the CDR3 is TGCAGTGCTAGAGATCCAGCGGTCGTTACGCAGTATTTT. It translates to CSARDPAVVTQYF.

The genes are TRBV12-3 or TRBV12-4 and TRBJ2-3; D not certain. This CDR3 is 16 amino acids long. The V gene lost 3 bases and the J gene lost 0 bases, with 13 bases spanning the gap. CDR3 loop: CASSFPGQPSTDTQYF. As DNA, the CDR3 is TGTGCCAGCAGTTTTCCCGGGCAGCCCAGCACAGATACGCAGTATTTT.

This sequence joins TRBV5-1 and TRBJ2-3; D unclear. Looked up from germline, CDR1 is SGHRS and CDR2 is YFSETQ. With 5 bases removed from V and 0 bases from J, the gap between germline ends came to 13 bases. The CDR3 totals 15 residues. The CDR3 region has the DNA TGCGCCAGCAGATCGGAAATGTCTAGCACAGATACGCAGTATTTT. This codes for CASRSEMSSTDTQYF.